Sequencing of this TCR beta chain was carried out in a study of blood T cell repertoires in COVID-19. This CDR3 region has 16 residues. V lost 1 base, J lost 4 bases, and 7 bases stayed unmatched. Germline CDR1 and CDR2: SGHTA and FQGTGA. Libraries were prepared by immunoSEQ multiplex PCR; TCRdb keeps only in-frame clonotypes and omits some of them. The data show around 280,000 clones, around 87% seen once. The rearrangement joins TRBV7-3 to TRBJ1-2, with TRBD1 identical over 9 bases. The sequencing sample was made of peripheral blood. This TCR was sampled from a woman in her twenties or thirties who had recovered from COVID-19. The CDR3: CASSLRPGQGPYGYTF. CDR3 bases: TGTGCCAGCAGCTTAAGGCCGGGACAGGGCCCCTATGGCTACACCTTC.